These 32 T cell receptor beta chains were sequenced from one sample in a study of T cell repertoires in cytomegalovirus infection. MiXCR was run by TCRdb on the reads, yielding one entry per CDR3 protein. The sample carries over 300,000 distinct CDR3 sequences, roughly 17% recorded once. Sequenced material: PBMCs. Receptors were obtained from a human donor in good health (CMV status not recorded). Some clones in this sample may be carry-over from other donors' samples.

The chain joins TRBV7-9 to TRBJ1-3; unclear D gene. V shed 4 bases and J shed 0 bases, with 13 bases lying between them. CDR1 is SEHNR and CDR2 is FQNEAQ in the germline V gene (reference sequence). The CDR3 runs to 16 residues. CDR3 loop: CASSSNHGSSGNTIYF. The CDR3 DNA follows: TGTGCCAGCAGCTCCAACCACGGAAGCTCTGGAAACACCATATATTTT.

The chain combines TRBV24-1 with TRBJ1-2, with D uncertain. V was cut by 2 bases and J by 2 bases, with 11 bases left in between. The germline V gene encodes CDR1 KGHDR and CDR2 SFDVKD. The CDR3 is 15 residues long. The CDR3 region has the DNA TGTGCCACCAGTGATTCGGGAGGCAGGAACTATGGCTACACCTTC. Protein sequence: CATSDSGGRNYGYTF.

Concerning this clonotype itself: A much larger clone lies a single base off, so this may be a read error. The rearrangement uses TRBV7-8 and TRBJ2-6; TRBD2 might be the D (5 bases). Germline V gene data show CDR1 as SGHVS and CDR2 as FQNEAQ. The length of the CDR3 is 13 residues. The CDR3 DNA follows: TGTGCCACCAGCGGCCGGTGGGCCAACGTCCTGACTTTC. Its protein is CATSGRWANVLTF.

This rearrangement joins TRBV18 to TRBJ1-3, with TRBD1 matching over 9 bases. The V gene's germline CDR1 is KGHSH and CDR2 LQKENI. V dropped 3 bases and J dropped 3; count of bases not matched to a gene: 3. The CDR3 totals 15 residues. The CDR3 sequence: CASSPGQGLGNTIYF. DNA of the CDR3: TGTGCCAGCTCACCGGGACAGGGCCTTGGAAACACCATATATTTT.

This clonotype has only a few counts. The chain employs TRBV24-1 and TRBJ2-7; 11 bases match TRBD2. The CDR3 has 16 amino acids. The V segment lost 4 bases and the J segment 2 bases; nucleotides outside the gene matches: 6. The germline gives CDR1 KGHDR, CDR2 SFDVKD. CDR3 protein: CATSDYGTSGTYEQYF. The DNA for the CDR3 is TGTGCCACCAGTGACTACGGGACTAGCGGAACCTACGAGCAGTACTTC.

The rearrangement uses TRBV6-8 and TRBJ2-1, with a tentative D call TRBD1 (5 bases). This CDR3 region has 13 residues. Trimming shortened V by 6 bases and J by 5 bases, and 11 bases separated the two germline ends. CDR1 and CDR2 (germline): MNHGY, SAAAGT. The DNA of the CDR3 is TGTGCCAGCAGACCGGACACGAACAATGAGCAGTTCTTC. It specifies CASRPDTNNEQFF.

CDR3 residues: CSARETGEGYTF. The CDR3 DNA reads as TGCAGTGCTAGAGAAACAGGGGAGGGCTACACCTTC. This chain joins TRBV20-1 and TRBJ1-2; 7 positions match TRBD1. The CDR3 runs 12 residues. The germline CDR1 and CDR2 sequences are DFQATT and SNEGSKA (reference sequence). With 0 bases clipped from V and 8 bases from J, the junction kept 3 bases outside the gene matches.

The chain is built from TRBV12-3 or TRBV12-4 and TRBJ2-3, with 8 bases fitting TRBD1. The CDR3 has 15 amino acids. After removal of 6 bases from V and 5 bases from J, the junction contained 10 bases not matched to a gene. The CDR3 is CASSAQGAMGDTQYF. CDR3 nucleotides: TGTGCCAGCAGCGCCCAGGGGGCAATGGGAGATACGCAGTATTTT.

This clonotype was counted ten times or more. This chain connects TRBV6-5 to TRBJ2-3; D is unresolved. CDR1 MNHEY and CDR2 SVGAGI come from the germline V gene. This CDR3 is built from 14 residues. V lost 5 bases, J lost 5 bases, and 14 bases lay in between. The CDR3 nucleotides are TGTGCCAGCAGTCCGAGTCTAGTTATAGATACGCAGTATTTT. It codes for CASSPSLVIDTQYF.

The CDR3, as DNA: TGTGCCAGCAGTTTTCCGACTAGCGGGGGCACAGATACGCAGTATTTT. Its protein is CASSFPTSGGTDTQYF. V and J are TRBV12-3 or TRBV12-4 and TRBJ2-3; TRBD2 agrees at 11 bases. V dropped 3 bases and J dropped 1; count of bases not matched to a gene: 3. This CDR3 contains 16 residues.

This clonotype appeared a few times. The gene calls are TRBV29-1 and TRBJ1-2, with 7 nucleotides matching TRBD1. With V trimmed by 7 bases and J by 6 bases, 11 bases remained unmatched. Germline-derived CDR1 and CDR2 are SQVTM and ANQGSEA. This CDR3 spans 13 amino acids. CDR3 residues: CSAGTARDNGYTF. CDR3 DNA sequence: TGCAGCGCTGGGACAGCGAGGGACAATGGCTACACCTTC.

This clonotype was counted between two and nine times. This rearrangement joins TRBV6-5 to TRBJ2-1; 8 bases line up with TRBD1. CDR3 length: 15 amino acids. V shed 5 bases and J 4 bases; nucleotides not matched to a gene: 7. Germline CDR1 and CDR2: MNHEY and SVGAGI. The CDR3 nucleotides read TGTGCCAGCAGTGGGACAGGAACGCTTTACAATGAGCAGTTCTTC. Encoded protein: CASSGTGTLYNEQFF.

In DNA form, the CDR3 reads TGTGCCAGCAGCCGACAGGCGCTAACTCTAAACTCTGGAAACACCATATATTTT. This sequence encodes CASSRQALTLNSGNTIYF. The V and J genes are TRBV28 and TRBJ1-3; the D gene is possibly TRBD1 (6 bases). The length of the CDR3 is 18 residues. Germline V gene data show CDR1 as MDHEN and CDR2 as SYDVKM. The V end lost 6 bases, the J end lost 0 bases, and 21 bases lay between the germline ends.

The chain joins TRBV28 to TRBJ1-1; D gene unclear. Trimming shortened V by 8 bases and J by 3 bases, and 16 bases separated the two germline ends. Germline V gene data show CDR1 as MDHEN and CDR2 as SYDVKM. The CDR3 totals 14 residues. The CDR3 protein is CASGIGGRDTEAFF. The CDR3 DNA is TGTGCCAGCGGGATAGGAGGGCGGGACACTGAAGCTTTCTTT.

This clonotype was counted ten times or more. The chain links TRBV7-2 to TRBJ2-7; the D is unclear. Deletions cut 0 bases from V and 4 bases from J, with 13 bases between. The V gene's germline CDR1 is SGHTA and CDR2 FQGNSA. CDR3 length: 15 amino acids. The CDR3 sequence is CASSLAATDSYEQYF. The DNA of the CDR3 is TGTGCCAGCAGCTTAGCTGCGACGGATTCTTACGAGCAGTACTTC.

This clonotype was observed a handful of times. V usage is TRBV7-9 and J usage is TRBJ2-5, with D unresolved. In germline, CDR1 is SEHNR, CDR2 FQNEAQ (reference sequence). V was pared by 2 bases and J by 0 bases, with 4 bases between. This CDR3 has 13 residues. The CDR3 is CASSLRHQETQYF. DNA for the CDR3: TGTGCCAGCAGCTTACGGCACCAAGAGACCCAGTACTTC.

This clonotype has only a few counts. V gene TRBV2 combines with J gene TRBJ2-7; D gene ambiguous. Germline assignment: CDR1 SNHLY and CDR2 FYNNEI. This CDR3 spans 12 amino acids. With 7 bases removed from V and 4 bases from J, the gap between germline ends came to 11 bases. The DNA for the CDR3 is TGTGCCAGCAATCGGGTTTCGTACGAGCAGTACTTC. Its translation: CASNRVSYEQYF.

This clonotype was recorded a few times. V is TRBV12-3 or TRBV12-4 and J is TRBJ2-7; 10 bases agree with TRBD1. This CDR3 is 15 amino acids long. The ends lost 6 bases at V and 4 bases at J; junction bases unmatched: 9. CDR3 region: CASSPGDRGQYEQYF. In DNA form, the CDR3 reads TGTGCCAGCAGCCCGGGGGACAGGGGCCAGTACGAGCAGTACTTC.

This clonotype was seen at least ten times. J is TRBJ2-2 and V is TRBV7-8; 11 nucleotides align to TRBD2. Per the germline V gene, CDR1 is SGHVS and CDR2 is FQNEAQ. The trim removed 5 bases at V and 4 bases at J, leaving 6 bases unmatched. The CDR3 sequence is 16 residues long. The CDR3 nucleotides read TGTGCCAGCAGCCCGAGGACTAGCGGGTCCACCGGGGAGCTGTTTTTT. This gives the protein CASSPRTSGSTGELFF.

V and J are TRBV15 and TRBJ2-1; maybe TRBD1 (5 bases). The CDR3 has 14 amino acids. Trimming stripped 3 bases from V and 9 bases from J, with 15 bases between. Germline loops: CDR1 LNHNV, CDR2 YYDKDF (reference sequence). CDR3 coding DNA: TGTGCCACCAGCAGTGTAGGGGCCGACATTGAGCAGTTCTTC. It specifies CATSSVGADIEQFF.

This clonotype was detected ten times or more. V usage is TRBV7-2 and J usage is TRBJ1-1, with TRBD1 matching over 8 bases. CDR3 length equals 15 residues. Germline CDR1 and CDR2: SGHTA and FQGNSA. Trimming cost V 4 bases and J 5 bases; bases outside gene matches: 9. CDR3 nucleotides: TGTGCCAGCAGCTATCCCGACAGGGGAGGTACTGAAGCTTTCTTT. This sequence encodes CASSYPDRGGTEAFF.

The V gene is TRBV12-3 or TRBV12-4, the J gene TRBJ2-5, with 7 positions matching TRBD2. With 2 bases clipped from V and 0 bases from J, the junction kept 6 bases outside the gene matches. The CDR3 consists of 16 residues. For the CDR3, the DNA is TGTGCCAGCAGTTTATTGGGGGGGGGGGACCAAGAGACCCAGTACTTC. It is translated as CASSLLGGGDQETQYF.

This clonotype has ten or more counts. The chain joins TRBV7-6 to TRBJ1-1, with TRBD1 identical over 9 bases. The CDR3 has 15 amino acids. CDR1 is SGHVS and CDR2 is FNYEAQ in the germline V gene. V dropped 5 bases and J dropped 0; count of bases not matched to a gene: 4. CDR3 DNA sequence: TGTGCCAGCAGCCCCCGGACAGGGGTGAACACTGAAGCTTTCTTT. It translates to CASSPRTGVNTEAFF.

CDR3 coding DNA: TGTGCCAGCAGTTACTCGATTTTCAGCGGGGCTGAGACCCAGTACTTC. Residues: CASSYSIFSGAETQYF. The chain carries TRBV6-5 and TRBJ2-5, with 7 bases aligning to TRBD2. The CDR3 covers 16 residues. Germline trimming cut 0 bases from V and 5 bases from J; bases unmatched to any gene: 9. Germline lookup yields CDR1 MNHEY and CDR2 SVGAGI.

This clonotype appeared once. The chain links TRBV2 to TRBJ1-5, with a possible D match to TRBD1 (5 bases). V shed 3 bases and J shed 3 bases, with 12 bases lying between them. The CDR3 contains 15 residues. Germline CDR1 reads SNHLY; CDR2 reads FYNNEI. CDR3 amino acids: CASSDVSGNNQPQHF. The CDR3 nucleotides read TGTGCCAGCAGTGATGTCTCAGGGAACAATCAGCCCCAGCATTTT.

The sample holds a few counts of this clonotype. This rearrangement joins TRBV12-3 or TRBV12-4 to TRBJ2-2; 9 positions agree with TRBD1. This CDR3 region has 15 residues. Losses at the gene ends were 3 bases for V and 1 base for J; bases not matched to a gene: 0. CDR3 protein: CASSLDRGNTGELFF. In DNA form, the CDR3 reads TGTGCCAGCAGTTTGGACAGGGGGAACACCGGGGAGCTGTTTTTT.

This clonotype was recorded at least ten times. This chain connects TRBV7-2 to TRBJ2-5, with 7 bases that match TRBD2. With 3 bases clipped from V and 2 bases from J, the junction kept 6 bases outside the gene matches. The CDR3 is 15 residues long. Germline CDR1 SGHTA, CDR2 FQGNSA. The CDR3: CASSFIGGRQETQYF. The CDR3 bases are TGTGCCAGCAGCTTTATCGGGGGGAGACAAGAGACCCAGTACTTC. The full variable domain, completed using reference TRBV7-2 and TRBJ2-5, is GAGVSQSPSNKVTEKGKDVELRCDPISGHTALYWYRQSLGQGLEFLIYFQGNSAPDKSGLPSDRFSAERTGGSVSTLTIQRTQQEDSAVYLCASSFIGGRQETQYFGPGTRLLVL.

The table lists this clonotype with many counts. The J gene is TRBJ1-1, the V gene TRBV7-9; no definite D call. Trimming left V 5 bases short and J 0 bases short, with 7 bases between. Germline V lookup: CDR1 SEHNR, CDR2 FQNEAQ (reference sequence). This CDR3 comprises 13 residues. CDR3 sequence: CASSPTMNTEAFF. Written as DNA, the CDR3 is TGTGCCAGCAGCCCGACGATGAACACTGAAGCTTTCTTT.

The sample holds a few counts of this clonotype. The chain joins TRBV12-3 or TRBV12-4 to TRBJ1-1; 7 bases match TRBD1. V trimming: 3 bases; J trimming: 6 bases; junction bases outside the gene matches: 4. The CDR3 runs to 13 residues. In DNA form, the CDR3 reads TGTGCCAGCAGTTTCTTCCAGGGGGCTGAAGCTTTCTTT. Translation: CASSFFQGAEAFF.

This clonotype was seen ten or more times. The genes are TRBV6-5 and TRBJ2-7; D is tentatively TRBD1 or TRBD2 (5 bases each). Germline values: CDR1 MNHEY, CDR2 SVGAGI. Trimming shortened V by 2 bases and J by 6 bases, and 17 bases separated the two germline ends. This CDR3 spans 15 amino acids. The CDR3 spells CASSYRAGTGSEQYF. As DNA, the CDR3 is TGTGCCAGCAGTTACAGGGCCGGGACGGGGAGCGAGCAGTACTTC.

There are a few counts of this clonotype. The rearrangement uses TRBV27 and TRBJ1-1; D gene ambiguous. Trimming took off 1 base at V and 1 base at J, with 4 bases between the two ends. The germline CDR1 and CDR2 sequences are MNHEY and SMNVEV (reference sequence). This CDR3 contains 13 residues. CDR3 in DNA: TGTGCCAGCAGTTTATGGGAGAACACTGAAGCTTTCTTT. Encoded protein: CASSLWENTEAFF.

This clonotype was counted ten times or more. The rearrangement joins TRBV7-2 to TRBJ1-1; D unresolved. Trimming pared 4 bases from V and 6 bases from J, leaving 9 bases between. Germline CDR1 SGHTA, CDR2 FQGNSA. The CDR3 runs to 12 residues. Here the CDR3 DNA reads TGTGCCAGCAGCTCGCCGGGCCCTGAAGCTTTCTTT. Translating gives CASSSPGPEAFF.